These T cell receptor beta chains were read from a single sample in a study of shared clonotypes between healthy human individuals. Repertoires were generated with immunoSEQ multiplex PCR, while TCRdb's copy carries only in-frame clones and drops some. Of about 2,100,000 clones in the sample, about 92% are singletons; the top ten hold roughly 1.7%. The sequenced material came from naive CD8+ T cells from PBMCs. These receptors were taken from a man aged 18 to 29 in good health. Some clones in this sample may be carry-over from other donors' samples. Each CDR3 is given with its conserved first and last residue. The D gene is left open where the match is weak. The size entry is marked missing in some rows and otherwise reads once, few, many or a size class.

TRBV10-3	NA	16	NA	TRBJ1-2	TGTGCCATCAGTGAGTCGATGCTAGGGGAGGGCTATGGCTACACCTTC	CAISESMLGEGYGYTF
TRBV27	NA	14	NA	TRBJ2-5	TGTGCCAGCAGGTATCGGGCCCCGGGGGAGACCCAGTACTTC	CASRYRAPGETQYF
TRBV10-3	TRBD1	15	few	TRBJ1-2	TGTGCCATCAGTGAGGGGACAGGGGGCGGCGATGGCTACACCTTC	CAISEGTGGGDGYTF
TRBV7-8	NA	16	NA	TRBJ2-7	TGTGCCAGCAGCTTAGCGCTGGCAGGCCTCTCCTACGAGCAGTACTTC	CASSLALAGLSYEQYF
TRBV21-1	NA	16	NA	TRBJ1-2	TGTGCCAGCAGCAAAGATGACGAACAGACCTTCTATGGCTACACCTTC	CASSKDDEQTFYGYTF
TRBV9	TRBD1	12	NA	TRBJ1-2	TGTGCCAGCAGTACCAACAGGGGAGGCTACACCTTC	CASSTNRGGYTF
TRBV4-3	NA	15	NA	TRBJ1-2	TGCGCCAGCAGCCAAGAGCAAGGGACAAACTATGGCTACACCTTC	CASSQEQGTNYGYTF
TRBV11-1	NA	17	NA	TRBJ1-1	TGTGCCAGCAGCTCGAATCCCGAGGGGGGTATGGGGACTGAAGCTTTCTTT	CASSSNPEGGMGTEAFF
TRBV10-3	TRBD2	15	NA	TRBJ2-3	TGTGCCATCAGGGCGACTAGCGGAAACACAGATACGCAGTATTTT	CAIRATSGNTDTQYF
TRBV30	NA	13	NA	TRBJ1-5	TGTGCCTGGAGTATGTTTGGGGATCAGCCCCAGCATTTT	CAWSMFGDQPQHF
TRBV27	NA	15	NA	TRBJ2-1	TGTGCCAGCAGTTTCCCTAAGAGCTCCTACAATGAGCAGTTCTTC	CASSFPKSSYNEQFF
TRBV5-8	NA	15	once	TRBJ2-7	TGTGCCAGCAACCTCCGGGGGACTGGCTCCTACGAGCAGTACTTC	CASNLRGTGSYEQYF
TRBV6-5	NA	14	NA	TRBJ1-5	TGTGCCAGCAGACGGACGAGTAGCAATCAGCCCCAGCATTTT	CASRRTSSNQPQHF
TRBV9	NA	14	NA	TRBJ2-7	TGTGCCAGCAGCGTAGGTGGCTCTTCCTACGAGCAGTACTTC	CASSVGGSSYEQYF
TRBV27	TRBD2	14	once	TRBJ2-1	TGTGCCAGCTCCGGACTAGCGGGCCGTCATGAGCAGTTCTTC	CASSGLAGRHEQFF
TRBV6-1	NA	16	NA	TRBJ2-7	TGTGCCAGCAGTGAAACTATCAGGGCAATCGCCTACGAGCAGTACTTC	CASSETIRAIAYEQYF
TRBV4-1	NA	16	NA	TRBJ1-2	TGCGCCAGCAGCCAAGATAGGACAGCCCCTAACTATGGCTACACCTTC	CASSQDRTAPNYGYTF
TRBV27	NA	15	NA	TRBJ2-5	TGTGCCAGCAGTTTATTCGCGGGAATGGGAGAGACCCAGTACTTC	CASSLFAGMGETQYF
TRBV28	NA	13	once	TRBJ2-5	TGTGCCAGCAGTTTAACTTTAGAAGAGACCCAGTACTTC	CASSLTLEETQYF
TRBV9	TRBD1	16	NA	TRBJ2-1	TGTGCCAGCAGCCAAAGCCGGGACAGGGGTAACAATGAGCAGTTCTTC	CASSQSRDRGNNEQFF
TRBV5-4	NA	13	NA	TRBJ2-7	TGTGCCAGCAGCTTTCCCCTAGGGGGCGAGCAGTACTTC	CASSFPLGGEQYF
TRBV4-3	TRBD1	16	NA	TRBJ2-7	TGCGCCAGCAGCCAAGATTGGTCGGCAGGGGGTTATGAGCAGTACTTC	CASSQDWSAGGYEQYF
TRBV5-1	NA	15	NA	TRBJ2-5	TGCGCCAGCAGCTTAGGACGGCAGCTCCAAGAGACCCAGTACTTC	CASSLGRQLQETQYF
TRBV7-9	NA	15	once	TRBJ1-2	TGTGCCAGCAGCGTAGGGTCCCCCGGGAGTAACGGCTACACCTTC	CASSVGSPGSNGYTF